One TCR beta chain is described in this entry. The target antigen is unknown. Expressed TCRB transcripts were sequenced, since all the RNA that had been isolated was reverse transcribed. Profiling relied on immunoSEQ multiplex PCR, and the TCRdb table lists in-frame clones only, not all of them. This table has 240,000 or so clones, less than 35% appearing once. This entry comes from a study of beta chain features in type 1 diabetes. Germline V gene sequence: CDR1 SGHTA, CDR2 FQGNSA. The CDR3 covers 14 residues. Trimming took 6 bases from V and 7 from J, leaving 19 bases between them. Averaging about 100 mL, one heparinised blood draw was given by each donor. Findings and limits, study-wide: The similarity of naive, central memory and Treg TCRB repertoires appeared greater among patients than among healthy donors. All four CD4+ subsets of Type 1 diabetes patients contained TCRB CDR3s that were moderately but significantly shorter. Small HLA sub-analyses could not settle whether HLA shapes TCRB rearrangement.

The sequence was collected from a man younger than 45 in good health. Sample: central memory CD4+ T cells from blood. The chain couples TRBV7-2 to TRBJ2-7; either TRBD1 or TRBD2 may supply D (5 bases each). The CDR3 sequence is CASSPYQGEGEQYF. For the CDR3, the DNA is TGTGCCAGCAGTCCCTACCAGGGAGAAGGGGAGCAGTACTTC.